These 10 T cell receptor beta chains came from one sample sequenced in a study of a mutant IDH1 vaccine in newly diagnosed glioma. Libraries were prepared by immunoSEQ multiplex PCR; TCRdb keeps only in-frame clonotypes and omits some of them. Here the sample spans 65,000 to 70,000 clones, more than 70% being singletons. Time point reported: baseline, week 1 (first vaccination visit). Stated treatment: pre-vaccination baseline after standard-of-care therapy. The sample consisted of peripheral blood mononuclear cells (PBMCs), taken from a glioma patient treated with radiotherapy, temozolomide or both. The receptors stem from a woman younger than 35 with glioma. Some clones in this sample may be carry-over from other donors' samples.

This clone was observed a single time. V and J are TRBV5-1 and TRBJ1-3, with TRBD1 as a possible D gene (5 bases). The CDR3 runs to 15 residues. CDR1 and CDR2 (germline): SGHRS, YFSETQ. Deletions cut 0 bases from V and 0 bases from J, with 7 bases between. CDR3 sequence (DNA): TGCGCCAGCAGCTTGGATGGGGCCTCTGGAAACACCATATATTTT. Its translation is CASSLDGASGNTIYF. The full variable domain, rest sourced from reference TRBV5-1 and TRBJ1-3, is KAGVTQTPRYLIKTRGQQVTLSCSPISGHRSVSWYQQTPGQGLQFLFEYFSETQRNKGNFPGRFSGRQFSNSRSEMNVSTLELGDSALYLCASSLDGASGNTIYFGEGSWLTVV.

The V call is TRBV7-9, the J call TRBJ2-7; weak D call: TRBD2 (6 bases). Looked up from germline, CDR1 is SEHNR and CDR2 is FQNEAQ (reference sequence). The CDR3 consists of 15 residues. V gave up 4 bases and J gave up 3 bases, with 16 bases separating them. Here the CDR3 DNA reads TGTGCCAGCAGCTACCTGGGGGGACCCAACTACGAGCAGTACTTC. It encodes CASSYLGGPNYEQYF.

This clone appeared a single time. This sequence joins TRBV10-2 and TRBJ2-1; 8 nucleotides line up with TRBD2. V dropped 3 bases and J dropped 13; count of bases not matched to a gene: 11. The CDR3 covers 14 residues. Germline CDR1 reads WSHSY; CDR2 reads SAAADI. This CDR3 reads CASSERASGQLQFF. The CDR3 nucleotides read TGCGCCAGCAGTGAAAGGGCTAGCGGGCAGCTCCAGTTCTTC.

The CDR3 loop reads CASSLALGQSSYEQYF. In DNA form, the CDR3 reads TGCGCCAGCAGCTTGGCCCTTGGACAGAGCTCCTACGAGCAGTACTTC. V is TRBV5-1 and J is TRBJ2-7, with D possibly matching TRBD1 (6 bases). The CDR3 spans 16 residues. V gave up 0 bases and J gave up 0 bases, with 13 bases separating them. The germline CDR1 and CDR2 sequences are SGHRS and YFSETQ.

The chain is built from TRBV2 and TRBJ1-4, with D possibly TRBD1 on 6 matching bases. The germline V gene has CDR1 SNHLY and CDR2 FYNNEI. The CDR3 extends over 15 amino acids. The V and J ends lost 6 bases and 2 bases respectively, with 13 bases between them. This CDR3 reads CASRPYRATNEKLFF. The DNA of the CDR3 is TGTGCCAGCAGGCCTTACAGGGCCACTAATGAAAAACTGTTTTTT.

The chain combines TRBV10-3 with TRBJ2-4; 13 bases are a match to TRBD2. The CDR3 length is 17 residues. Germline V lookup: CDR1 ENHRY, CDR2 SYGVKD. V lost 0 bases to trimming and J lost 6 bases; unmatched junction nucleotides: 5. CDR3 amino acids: CAISESTSGRERNIQYF. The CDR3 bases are TGTGCCATCAGTGAGTCAACTAGCGGGAGGGAACGAAACATTCAGTACTTC.

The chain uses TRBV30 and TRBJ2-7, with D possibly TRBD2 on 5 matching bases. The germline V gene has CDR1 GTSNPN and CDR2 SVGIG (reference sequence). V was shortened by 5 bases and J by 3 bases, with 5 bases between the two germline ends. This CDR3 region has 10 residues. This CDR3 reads CAWGLYEQYF. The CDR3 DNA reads TGTGCCTGGGGACTCTACGAGCAGTACTTC.

This CDR3 reads CASSPRLAGPDNNNEQFF. Written as DNA, the CDR3 is TGTGCCAGCAGCCCAAGACTAGCGGGGCCAGATAACAACAATGAGCAGTTCTTC. V gene TRBV4-2 combines with J gene TRBJ2-1, with TRBD2 matching over 11 bases. Losses at the gene ends were 4 bases for V and 5 bases for J; bases not matched to a gene: 13. Germline CDR1 reads LGHNA; CDR2 reads YNFKEQ. This CDR3 comprises 18 residues.

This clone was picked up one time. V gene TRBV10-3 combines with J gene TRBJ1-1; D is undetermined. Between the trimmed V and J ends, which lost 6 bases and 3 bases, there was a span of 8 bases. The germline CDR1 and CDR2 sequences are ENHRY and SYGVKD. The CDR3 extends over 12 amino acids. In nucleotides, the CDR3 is TGTGCCATCAGCGAAACTTACACTGAAGCTTTCTTT. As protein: CAISETYTEAFF.

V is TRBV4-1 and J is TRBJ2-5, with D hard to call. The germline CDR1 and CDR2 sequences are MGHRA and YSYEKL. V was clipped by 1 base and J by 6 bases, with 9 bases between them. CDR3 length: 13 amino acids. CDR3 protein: CASSQGLGKTQYF. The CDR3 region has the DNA TGCGCCAGCAGCCAAGGTTTGGGGAAGACCCAGTACTTC.